The rows below give T cell receptor beta chains drawn from one sample of a study of radiation and T cells in renal cell carcinoma. Libraries were prepared by immunoSEQ multiplex PCR; TCRdb keeps only in-frame clonotypes and omits some of them. The sample lists about 150,000 clones; 88% were seen once. Material: blood, obtained from a patient whose treatment included radiotherapy and nephrectomy. The source of these receptors is a woman in her 70s with renal cell carcinoma. The CDR3 runs from the conserved cysteine through the conserved F or W. D genes are given only for firm matches. Part of the rows lack a size; the others show once, few, many or a class for expanded clones.

D: TRBD1; V: TRBV30; size: .; J: TRBJ1-5; DNA: TGTGCCTGGAGCCCGACAGGGTATAGCAATCAGCCCCAGCATTTT; CDR3: CAWSPTGYSNQPQHF
D: .; V: TRBV11-2; size: .; J: TRBJ2-3; DNA: TGTGCCAGCAGCTTTAGCAGGGCAGATACGCAGTATTTT; CDR3: CASSFSRADTQYF
D: .; V: TRBV4-3; size: .; J: TRBJ2-3; DNA: TGCGCCAGCAGCCAAGATAGGGGGGCCGATACGCAGTATTTT; CDR3: CASSQDRGADTQYF
D: .; V: TRBV2; size: .; J: TRBJ2-5; DNA: TGTGCCAGCAGTATTCAAGAGACCCAGTACTTC; CDR3: CASSIQETQYF
D: TRBD1; V: TRBV5-4; size: .; J: TRBJ1-2; DNA: TGTGCCAGCAGCTTGGAAGGACAGGGTTTTAACTATGGCTACACCTTC; CDR3: CASSLEGQGFNYGYTF
D: TRBD1; V: TRBV7-3; size: .; J: TRBJ1-2; DNA: TGTGCCAGCAGCCCCTCGACAGGGAAGGGCTATGGCTACACCTTC; CDR3: CASSPSTGKGYGYTF
D: .; V: TRBV14; size: .; J: TRBJ1-1; DNA: TGTGCCAGCAGCCACCTCGGACAGAGCTCTGAAGCTTTCTTT; CDR3: CASSHLGQSSEAFF
D: TRBD1; V: TRBV5-4; size: .; J: TRBJ1-6; DNA: TGTGCCAGCAGCGAGTGGACAGGGAGAAATTCACCCCTCCACTTT; CDR3: CASSEWTGRNSPLHF
D: TRBD2; V: TRBV7-2; size: .; J: TRBJ2-1; DNA: TGTGCCAGCAGCTTAGATCGCGGGGGATACTACAATGAGCAGTTCTTC; CDR3: CASSLDRGGYYNEQFF
D: TRBD1; V: TRBV4-1; size: .; J: TRBJ2-7; DNA: TGCGCCAGCAGCCAAGATGACAGGGACTACGAGCAGTACTTC; CDR3: CASSQDDRDYEQYF
D: .; V: TRBV11-2; size: .; J: TRBJ1-6; DNA: TGTGCCAGCAGCTTAGATCAACGGTACTCTAATTCACCCCTCCACTTT; CDR3: CASSLDQRYSNSPLHF
D: TRBD2; V: TRBV5-1; size: .; J: TRBJ2-5; DNA: TGCGCCAGCAGACCCACTAGCGGGATCCAAGAGACCCAGTACTTC; CDR3: CASRPTSGIQETQYF
D: .; V: TRBV9; size: .; J: TRBJ2-6; DNA: TGTGCCAGCAGCGTAGGAGACGCACTCTTCTCTGGGGCCAACGTCCTGACTTTC; CDR3: CASSVGDALFSGANVLTF
D: .; V: TRBV6-5; size: .; J: TRBJ1-1; DNA: TGTGCCAGCAGCCGGCCGGGCTGGACGGACACTGAAGCTTTCTTT; CDR3: CASSRPGWTDTEAFF
D: .; V: TRBV11-2; size: .; J: TRBJ2-7; DNA: TGTGCCAGCAGCTTATACGGTGGCTACGAGCAGTACTTC; CDR3: CASSLYGGYEQYF
D: .; V: TRBV2; size: .; J: TRBJ2-7; DNA: TGTGCCAGCAGTCCGACAGGACGAGAGCAGTACTTC; CDR3: CASSPTGREQYF
D: TRBD1; V: TRBV7-8; size: once; J: TRBJ1-4; DNA: TGTGCCAGCAGCAAGGGACAGGGTAGCGAAAAACTGTTTTTT; CDR3: CASSKGQGSEKLFF
D: .; V: TRBV7-8; size: .; J: TRBJ1-3; DNA: TGTGCCAGCAGCTTAATTAGTGTCGGGTCGCCACAAGGAAACACCATATATTTT; CDR3: CASSLISVGSPQGNTIYF
D: .; V: TRBV29-1; size: few; J: TRBJ1-4; DNA: TGCAGCGTTATTGACAGTAATGAAAAACTGTTTTTT; CDR3: CSVIDSNEKLFF
D: TRBD2; V: TRBV15; size: .; J: TRBJ2-2; DNA: TGTGCCACCAGCAGGGGAGGGATTCGAACCGGGGAGCTGTTTTTT; CDR3: CATSRGGIRTGELFF
D: .; V: TRBV10-3; size: .; J: TRBJ2-7; DNA: TGTGCCATCAGTCTTAGCGACGAGCAGTACTTC; CDR3: CAISLSDEQYF
D: .; V: TRBV27; size: .; J: TRBJ2-6; DNA: TGTGCCAGCAGTAAACGATTCAACTCTGGGGCCAACGTCCTGACTTTC; CDR3: CASSKRFNSGANVLTF
D: .; V: TRBV21-1; size: .; J: TRBJ1-5; DNA: TGTGCCAGCAGCAAAGGAGGCGGGACAGGGGACGTCTATAGCAATCAGCCCCAGCATTTT; CDR3: CASSKGGGTGDVYSNQPQHF
D: .; V: TRBV5-1; size: .; J: TRBJ2-1; DNA: TGCGCCAGCAGCTTGGACCGGATCAATGAGCAGTTCTTC; CDR3: CASSLDRINEQFF
D: TRBD2; V: TRBV19; size: medium-sized; J: TRBJ2-2; DNA: TGTGCCAGTCAGCAGCGGGGGGACACCGGGGAGCTGTTTTTT; CDR3: CASQQRGDTGELFF
D: TRBD1; V: TRBV5-1; size: few; J: TRBJ2-6; DNA: TGCGCCAGCGGACAGGTGGGAGGGGCCAACGTCCTGACTTTC; CDR3: CASGQVGGANVLTF
D: .; V: TRBV4-3; size: .; J: TRBJ2-2; DNA: TGCGCCAGCAGCCAAGGAGCGCAGGGCGGGGAGCTGTTTTTT; CDR3: CASSQGAQGGELFF
D: TRBD2; V: TRBV4-2; size: .; J: TRBJ2-5; DNA: TGTGCCAGCAGCCAAGAGGAGACTAGCGTTGAGACCCAGTACTTC; CDR3: CASSQEETSVETQYF
D: .; V: TRBV6-6; size: .; J: TRBJ1-2; DNA: TGTGCCACTAGGGGATCTGGCTACACCTTC; CDR3: CATRGSGYTF
D: TRBD2; V: TRBV19; size: .; J: TRBJ2-7; DNA: TGTGCCAGTAGTATTAGACTAGCGGGAAGCGGCTACGAGCAGTACTTC; CDR3: CASSIRLAGSGYEQYF
D: .; V: TRBV18; size: .; J: TRBJ2-7; DNA: TGTGCCAGCTCACCCCCCGTTAGCTCCTACGAGCAGTACTTC; CDR3: CASSPPVSSYEQYF
D: .; V: TRBV6-5; size: .; J: TRBJ1-1; DNA: TGTGCCAGCAGTCTGAACGGAGGGCTGGGAACTGAAGCTTTCTTT; CDR3: CASSLNGGLGTEAFF
D: .; V: TRBV7-2; size: .; J: TRBJ1-1; DNA: TGTGCCAGCAGCGTTTGGGTGAACACTGAAGCTTTCTTT; CDR3: CASSVWVNTEAFF
D: .; V: TRBV2; size: .; J: TRBJ1-5; DNA: TGTGCCAGCACCTTGGAGAAACGGAATCAGCCCCAGCATTTT; CDR3: CASTLEKRNQPQHF
D: TRBD1; V: TRBV10-2; size: .; J: TRBJ1-1; DNA: TGCGCCAGCAGTGCACAGGGGATGAACACTGAAGCTTTCTTT; CDR3: CASSAQGMNTEAFF
D: TRBD1; V: TRBV2; size: .; J: TRBJ1-2; DNA: TGTGCCAGTGCGACTGAGAGGGGGCATAACTATGGCTACACCTTC; CDR3: CASATERGHNYGYTF
D: .; V: TRBV5-5; size: .; J: TRBJ2-1; DNA: TGTGCCACCCACGGGATGGGGGGCAATGAGCAGTTCTTC; CDR3: CATHGMGGNEQFF
D: .; V: TRBV5-1; size: once; J: TRBJ1-6; DNA: TGCGCCAGCAGCTTGGAGGTTGGTTCACCCCTCCACTTT; CDR3: CASSLEVGSPLHF
D: .; V: TRBV6-5; size: .; J: TRBJ1-1; DNA: TGTGCCAGCAGCCCCTTGGGGAACACTGAAGCTTTCTTT; CDR3: CASSPLGNTEAFF
D: TRBD1; V: TRBV27; size: .; J: TRBJ1-1; DNA: TGTGCCAGCAGTAGGACAGGGAACACTGAAGCTTTCTTT; CDR3: CASSRTGNTEAFF
D: .; V: TRBV7-3; size: .; J: TRBJ2-7; DNA: TGTGCCAGCAGCTTAGGTCCCCGGGCTAGGTACTTCCACGAGCAGTACTTC; CDR3: CASSLGPRARYFHEQYF
D: .; V: TRBV29-1; size: .; J: TRBJ2-1; DNA: TGCAGCGTACCTTCAGCGGCCCCCAGCTCCTACAATGAGCAGTTCTTC; CDR3: CSVPSAAPSSYNEQFF
D: .; V: TRBV6-6; size: .; J: TRBJ1-1; DNA: TGTGCCAGCAGCAGCCCCTGGGGGCCTGAAGCTTTCTTT; CDR3: CASSSPWGPEAFF
D: .; V: TRBV7-8; size: .; J: TRBJ2-7; DNA: TGTGCCAGCAGCTTCTTGACAGGCTACGAGCAGTACTTC; CDR3: CASSFLTGYEQYF
D: .; V: TRBV30; size: few; J: TRBJ1-1; DNA: TGTGCCTGGAGATCCCTCTTGAACACTGAAGCTTTCTTT; CDR3: CAWRSLLNTEAFF
D: .; V: TRBV5-1; size: .; J: TRBJ2-2; DNA: TGCGCCAGCAGCGAGCAGGGAGTAGCCGGGGAGCTGTTTTTT; CDR3: CASSEQGVAGELFF